This T cell receptor beta chain originates from a study of T-cell reconstitution after alpha-beta-depleted transplantation in children. Unique molecular identifiers were incorporated into the prepared TCRbeta library. TCRdb called the PCR reads again in MiXCR, with one record for every CDR3 protein. The table shows about 600,000 distinct CDR3 sequences, with 10% occurring only once. The sample holds many counts of this clonotype. The sequences come from PBMCs from the stem cell graft donor, collected from the stem cell graft. The sequence came from a human donor who donated a stem cell graft to a child with acute myeloid leukemia.

In DNA, the CDR3 is TGCAGTGCTATCAGGGAAGAGGATACGCAGTATTTT. Its translation is CSAIREEDTQYF. The chain joins TRBV20-1 to TRBJ2-3, with D possibly matching TRBD1 (5 bases). Germline loops: CDR1 DFQATT, CDR2 SNEGSKA (reference sequence). This CDR3 region has 12 residues. Trimming stripped 4 bases from V and 6 bases from J, with 11 bases between.